One T cell receptor (beta chain) is described in this entry. This clonotype was seen at least ten times. There is no known antigen for this receptor. No much larger clonotype is one base removed from it; base qualities were not supplied. This entry is derived from a study of identical twins (TCRdb year 2016). Regarding the study in general: The study deep-sequenced TCR alpha and beta repertoires from monozygotic twins, unrelated adults of various ages and cord blood to test whether fetal clonotypes persist. To rule out contamination, replicate twin experiments were performed at different times with different library preparation protocols.

On the study overall, not on this receptor specifically: Compared with coincidental sharing between unrelated individuals, an excess of low generation-probability sequences was observed among out-of-frame TCR alpha sequences shared between twins. Recombination models systematically underestimated out-of-frame TCR alpha sharing in monozygotic twins but agreed with sharing between unrelated individuals. Because the same donors could not be followed over many years, the conclusions depended on cross-sectional statistical analysis. Invariant T cells such as MAIT and iNKT could partly confound zero-insertion analyses, though diverse VJ usage argued against this for most clonotypes. The excess sharing between twins in beta out-of-frame sequences was weaker because fewer shared sequences reduced the signal-to-noise ratio. Abundant cord blood beta clonotypes had fewer insertions, young adult naive repertoires showed a similar but weaker trend, and memory repertoires showed no such trend.

Spanning cysteine to phenylalanine, the CDR3 consists of 14 amino acids. Here the CDR3 DNA is all that survives: 42 bases in frame from base 1. The junction shows trimming of 6 bases on V and 10 bases on J, plus 16 bases between the germline ends. The receptor library was made with 5' RACE. TCRdb records Illumina HiSeq 2000 as the sequencer. Template switching introduced a universal primer binding site; the final cDNA contained a unique molecular identifier, enabling accurate counting of TCR cDNA molecules. Specific primers in the conserved constant-segment region were used to synthesize first-strand cDNA for the TCR alpha and beta chains. Each cDNA library was double barcoded, with a SMART-Mk sample barcode plus Illumina barcodes, to control for contamination. TruSeq adapter sequences and Illumina sample barcodes were added in two successive PCR steps. The TCR alpha and beta cDNA libraries were sequenced on the Illumina HiSeq platform using custom primers. The published analysis was carried out like this. Raw reads were processed with MiGEC to extract unique molecular identifiers, and MiXCR was used to determine CDR3 positions. Recombination models were inferred per individual with the repgenHMM and IGoR tools using an EM algorithm. Shared clonotypes were analyzed with the tcR package in R, and sharing was normalized by the product of cloneset sizes. To study raw recombination without the effects of thymic and clonal selection, out-of-frame nonproductive sequences were analyzed. Through fastp at Q25 and MiXCR, TCRdb rebuilt clones from the public reads, retaining in-frame beta chains. Every entry covers one CDR3 protein and lists the most common genes and DNA from its rows. TCRdb, not the authors, supplied the V and J calls. This sample is represented by about 690,000 distinct CDR3 sequences; roughly 6% of them were singletons. 1.5% to 2% of the sample belongs to the ten largest clones.

Every donor was a healthy Caucasian. Three unrelated non-twin adults were additionally sequenced: a male aged 18 to 30, a male aged 50 to 59 and a female aged 50 to 59. Miltenyi CD45RO+ enrichment and human naive T-cell isolation kits were used to isolate memory (CD45RO+) and naive T cells from PBMC. This receptor was taken from a man between 18 and 29 years old in good health. The specimen sequenced was naive T cells sorted from blood. The cell subset or site tag for this specimen amounts to: cells isolated with a human naive T-cell isolation kit. The V gene is TRBV12-3 or TRBV12-4 and the J gene is TRBJ1-6; tentative D gene TRBD1, with 6 bases matching. The nucleotide sequence reads TGTGCCAGCAGCCTCGTCCCAGGGGAGTCACCCCTCCACTTT. It translates to CASSLVPGESPLHF.